Following are 3 T cell receptor beta chains from one sample sequenced in a study of blood T cell repertoires in COVID-19. Clones were read by immunoSEQ multiplex PCR, and TCRdb kept only the in-frame ones, dropping some. The sample comprises tens of thousands of clones, roughly 79% of which are singletons, and under 5% rests with the top ten. Sequences were obtained from peripheral blood. The receptor set was obtained from a man of 80 years or more with COVID-19, enrolled during active disease.

The CDR3 protein is CAIRRAGTSDYEQYF. Here the CDR3 DNA reads TGTGCCATCAGGCGTGCCGGGACTAGCGATTACGAGCAGTACTTC. This chain links TRBV10-3 with TRBJ2-7; 10 bases align to TRBD2. Germline loops: CDR1 ENHRY, CDR2 SYGVKD. The V gene end was trimmed by 6 bases and the J gene end by 4 bases; junction bases not matched to a gene: 9. This CDR3 spans 15 amino acids.

The chain has TRBV28 and TRBJ1-5; TRBD1 is a possible D gene (5 bases). This CDR3 comprises 15 residues. V was cut by 8 bases and J by 5 bases, with 19 bases left in between. Germline V gives CDR1 MDHEN, CDR2 SYDVKM. CDR3 DNA sequence: TGTGCCAGCCGGGGGGAGGCACGTGGTCATCAGCCCCAGCATTTT. It codes for CASRGEARGHQPQHF. The full variable domain, in which reference TRBV28 and TRBJ1-5 provide the parts outside the CDR3, is DVKVTQSSRYLVKRTGEKVFLECVQDMDHENMFWYRQDPGLGLRLIYFSYDVKMKEKGDIPEGYSVSREKKERFSLILESASTNQTSMYLCASRGEARGHQPQHFGDGTRLSIL.

The V and J genes are TRBV11-2 and TRBJ2-3; 12 positions match TRBD2. CDR1 and CDR2 from the germline V gene are SGHAT and FQNNGV. The CDR3 has 16 amino acids. V lost 4 bases to trimming and J lost 5 bases; unmatched junction nucleotides: 7. The CDR3, as DNA: TGTGCCAGCAGCTCGCCGACTAGCGGGAGTGTAGATACGCAGTATTTT. Its protein is CASSSPTSGSVDTQYF. The variable domain in full, completed from reference TRBV11-2 and TRBJ2-3, reads EAGVAQSPRYKIIEKRQSVAFWCNPISGHATLYWYQQILGQGPKLLIQFQNNGVVDDSQLPKDRFSAERLKGVDSTLKIQPAKLEDSAVYLCASSSPTSGSVDTQYFGPGTRLTVL.